These 7 T cell receptor beta chains were all obtained from the same sample, sequenced in a study of shared clonotypes between healthy human individuals. Sequenced by immunoSEQ multiplex PCR; TCRdb stores in-frame clones only, minus some. The sample shows about 1.5 million clones, around 98% of them seen only once. The material sequenced was naive CD4+ T cells sorted from blood. Subset of the sample: CD45RA+ positively selected. The receptors here all came from a man between 25 and 39 years old in good health.

The chain joins TRBV19 to TRBJ2-2, with 8 bases that match TRBD1. The V and J ends lost 4 bases and 7 bases, in that order; junction bases with no gene match: 5. The CDR3 runs 14 residues. Germline CDR1 LNHDA, CDR2 SQIVND (reference sequence). CDR3 nucleotide sequence: TGTGCCAGTAGTAGGACAGGGATCTTCGGGGAGCTGTTTTTT. Translating gives CASSRTGIFGELFF.

The chain uses TRBV2 and TRBJ2-7; D remains ambiguous. Germline values: CDR1 SNHLY, CDR2 FYNNEI. The CDR3 length is 14 residues. V was pared by 0 bases and J by 2 bases, with 8 bases between. The CDR3 sequence: CASSEAVPTYEQYF. In DNA, the CDR3 is TGTGCCAGCAGTGAAGCGGTCCCGACCTACGAGCAGTACTTC.

The chain employs TRBV7-6 and TRBJ2-7; D possibly corresponds to TRBD1 (7 bases). The V gene lost 3 bases and the J gene lost 5 bases, with 14 bases spanning the gap. This CDR3 is built from 14 residues. The germline V gene encodes CDR1 SGHVS and CDR2 FNYEAQ. The CDR3 spells CASSLRQGGDEQYF. The CDR3 nucleotides are TGTGCCAGCAGCTTGCGACAGGGAGGCGACGAGCAGTACTTC.

The chain recombines TRBV6-6 with TRBJ2-7; the match to TRBD1 covers 9 bases. The V segment lost 4 bases and the J segment 6 bases; nucleotides outside the gene matches: 13. From germline, CDR1 is MNHNY and CDR2 SVGAGI (reference sequence). This CDR3 has 16 amino acids. In DNA, the CDR3 is TGTGCCAGCAGTTTGGGAAGGGGGACAGGGTCGGTCGAGCAGTACTTC. This encodes CASSLGRGTGSVEQYF.

With respect to this clone: Other nucleotide sequences from this sample produce the same CDR3. The chain couples TRBV4-1 to TRBJ2-7; D may correspond to TRBD1 or TRBD2 (5 bases each). Per germline, CDR1 MGHRA and CDR2 YSYEKL. V was clipped by 1 base and J by 3 bases, with 10 bases between them. CDR3 length equals 14 residues. DNA of the CDR3: TGCGCCAGCAGCCAAGCCGGGACGAACTACGAGCAGTACTTC. Its protein product is CASSQAGTNYEQYF.

In the case of this clone: The same CDR3 is also encoded by other DNA sequences in this sample. The chain employs TRBV5-1 and TRBJ2-1; D unresolved. V was cut by 0 bases and J by 0 bases, with 4 bases left in between. Germline V lookup: CDR1 SGHRS, CDR2 YFSETQ. This CDR3 has 14 residues. The chain's CDR3 is CASSLGDSYNEQFF. CDR3 sequence (DNA): TGCGCCAGCAGCTTGGGAGACTCCTACAATGAGCAGTTCTTC. The full variable domain, in which reference TRBV5-1 and TRBJ2-1 provide the parts outside the CDR3, is KAGVTQTPRYLIKTRGQQVTLSCSPISGHRSVSWYQQTPGQGLQFLFEYFSETQRNKGNFPGRFSGRQFSNSRSEMNVSTLELGDSALYLCASSLGDSYNEQFFGPGTRLTVL.

The V gene is TRBV5-1, the J gene TRBJ2-1, with 7 positions matching TRBD2. Germline V gene data show CDR1 as SGHRS and CDR2 as YFSETQ. There are 17 residues in the CDR3. V dropped 2 bases and J dropped 4; count of bases not matched to a gene: 12. The CDR3 nucleotides are TGCGCCAGCAGCTTAGGGTTGACTAGCTATGATTACAATGAGCAGTTCTTC. Its translation is CASSLGLTSYDYNEQFF.